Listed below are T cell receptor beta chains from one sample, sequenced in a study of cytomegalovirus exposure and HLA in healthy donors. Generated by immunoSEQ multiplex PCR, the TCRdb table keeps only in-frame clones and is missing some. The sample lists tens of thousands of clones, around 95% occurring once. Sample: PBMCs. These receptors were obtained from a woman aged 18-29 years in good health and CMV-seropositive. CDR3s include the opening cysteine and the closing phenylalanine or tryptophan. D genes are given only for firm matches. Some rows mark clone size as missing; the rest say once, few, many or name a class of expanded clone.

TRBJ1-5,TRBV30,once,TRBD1,TGTGCCTGGAGTAAAAGACAGGGGGGTCAGCCCCAGCATTTT,CAWSKRQGGQPQHF
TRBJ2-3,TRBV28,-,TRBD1,TGTGCCAGCACCCCCGAGGGGACAGGGGGAGGGTATACGCAGTATTTT,CASTPEGTGGGYTQYF
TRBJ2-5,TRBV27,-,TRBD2,TGTGCCAGCAGTCCCCGGGTAGCGGGCAGCCAAGAGACCCAGTACTTC,CASSPRVAGSQETQYF
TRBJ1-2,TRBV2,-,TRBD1,TGTGCCAGCATGGGGACAGGCTATGGCTACACCTTC,CASMGTGYGYTF
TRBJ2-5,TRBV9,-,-,TGTGCCAGCAGCGTGGGTGTGGGGGCAACACGAGAGACCCAGTACTTC,CASSVGVGATRETQYF
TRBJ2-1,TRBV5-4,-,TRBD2,TGTGCCAGCAGCTTGGGGACTAGCGGGAGCTATGAGCAGTTCTTC,CASSLGTSGSYEQFF
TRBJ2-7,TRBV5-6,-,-,TGTGCCAGCAGCTTGATGGCGGGACGTTCTATCTCCTACGAGCAGTACTTC,CASSLMAGRSISYEQYF
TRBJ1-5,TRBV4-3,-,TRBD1,TGCGCCAGCAGCTTCGAACAGGGGCGCAATCAGCCCCAGCATTTT,CASSFEQGRNQPQHF
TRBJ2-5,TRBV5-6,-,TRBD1,TGTGCCAGCAGCTGGACAGGGGGCGCGGGAGAGACCCAGTACTTC,CASSWTGGAGETQYF
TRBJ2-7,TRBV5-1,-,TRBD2,TGCGCCAGCAGCTCCAGAGCGGGAGGGCCTGTTTACGAGCAGTACTTC,CASSSRAGGPVYEQYF
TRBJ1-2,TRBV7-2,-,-,TGTGCCAGCAGCTTAGGAGGACTGTTAAACTATGGCTACACCTTC,CASSLGGLLNYGYTF
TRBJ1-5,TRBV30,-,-,TGTGCCTGGAGGGCGACAGGCGGACATCAGCCCCAGCATTTT,CAWRATGGHQPQHF
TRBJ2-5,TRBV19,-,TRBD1,TGTGCCAGTAGTAGGACCCGGGACAGGGGTTCGGAGACCCAGTACTTC,CASSRTRDRGSETQYF
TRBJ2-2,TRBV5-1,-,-,TGCGCCAGCAGGTCCCCCGGGAGCACCGGGGAGCTGTTTTTT,CASRSPGSTGELFF
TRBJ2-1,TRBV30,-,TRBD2,TGTGCCTGGAGCGAACCGGGACTAGCGGTGTTTGAGCAGTTCTTC,CAWSEPGLAVFEQFF
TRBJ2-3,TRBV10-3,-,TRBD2,TGTGCCATCCGGAACGCGGGGGACACAGATACGCAGTATTTT,CAIRNAGDTDTQYF
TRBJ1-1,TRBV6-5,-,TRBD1,TGTGCCAGCGAAGAACCGGGACAGGGGAAGTTGGCTTTCTTT,CASEEPGQGKLAFF
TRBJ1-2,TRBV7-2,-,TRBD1,TGTGCCAGCAGCTCGGCCCGAACCAGGGGGCAAGGCTACACCTTC,CASSSARTRGQGYTF
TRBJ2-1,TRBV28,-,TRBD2,TGTGCCAGCAGTCCCAGCGGGAAATACAATGAGCAGTTCTTC,CASSPSGKYNEQFF
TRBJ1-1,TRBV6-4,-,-,TGTGCCAGCAGATTTCAAGGGGGGAACACTGAAGCTTTCTTT,CASRFQGGNTEAFF
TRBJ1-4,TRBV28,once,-,TGTGCCAGCAGTTTTCGGAGGGACGAAAAACTGTTTTTT,CASSFRRDEKLFF
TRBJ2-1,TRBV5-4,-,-,TGTGCCAGCAGCTTGATCGCAGGAGAGCAGTTCTTC,CASSLIAGEQFF
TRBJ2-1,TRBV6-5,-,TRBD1,TGTGCCAGCAGTTACTCCGGGACAGGGGGACATGAGCAGTTCTTC,CASSYSGTGGHEQFF
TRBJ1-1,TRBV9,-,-,TGTGCCAGCAGCGTAGTCGGCGGCGGAAACACTGAAGCTTTCTTT,CASSVVGGGNTEAFF
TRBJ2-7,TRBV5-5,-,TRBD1,TGTGCCAGCAGCTTCACCCCGAGGGGGCCGAGGAGCTACGAGCAGTACTTC,CASSFTPRGPRSYEQYF
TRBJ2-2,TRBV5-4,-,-,TGTGCCAGCAGCCTAGACAGTCTCAACACCGGGGAGCTGTTTTTT,CASSLDSLNTGELFF
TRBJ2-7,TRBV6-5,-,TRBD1,TGTGCCAGCAGTTACCGGACAGGGAGCTACGAGCAGTACTTC,CASSYRTGSYEQYF
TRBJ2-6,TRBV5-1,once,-,TGCGCCAGCAGCGAGTTCGGGGGTGTCTCTGGGGCCAACGTCCTGACTTTC,CASSEFGGVSGANVLTF
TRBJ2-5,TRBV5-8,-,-,TGTGCCAGCAGCTTCCGGGACATCCAGACCCAGTACTTC,CASSFRDIQTQYF
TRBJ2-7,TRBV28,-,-,TGTGCCAGCAGACGTAGCGGCTCCTACGAGCAGTACTTC,CASRRSGSYEQYF
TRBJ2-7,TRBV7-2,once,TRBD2,TGTGCCAGCAGTAGCGGGGGGAATTACGAGCAGTACTTC,CASSSGGNYEQYF
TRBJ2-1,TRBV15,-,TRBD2,TGTGCCACCAGCAGAGATAGGGCGGGGGGGAATGAGCAGTTCTTC,CATSRDRAGGNEQFF
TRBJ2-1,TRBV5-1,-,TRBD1,TGCGCCAGCAGCCCAGGCCAGGGGGCCCACAATGAGCAGTTCTTC,CASSPGQGAHNEQFF